One T cell receptor beta chain is described in this entry. The antigen remains unidentified. A J-beta primer mix and a sample-barcoded 5' primer were used in a second PCR of roughly 6 to 11 cycles. The authors tagged each cDNA molecule using a template-switch adaptor with 12 random nucleotides. TCRdb called the 5' RACE reads again in MiXCR, with one record for every CDR3 protein. This table has 1.5 million to 2 million distinct CDR3 sequences, 39% appearing once. The sample is drawn from a study of blood T cells in healthy people across ages. Germline values: CDR1 MNHEY, CDR2 SVGAGI. This CDR3 region has 16 residues. The J segment lost 8 bases and the V segment lost 4 bases, leaving 10 bases of the junction unmatched. Study results and caveats: Estimates based on one million T cells were treated as lower bounds. In long-lived donors, naive CD4+ cell counts and diversity exceeded those of aged donors. Per million T cells, TCR beta diversity dropped roughly linearly as age increased.

This clonotype originated in a human donor in good health. Sequencing used blood. This chain uses TRBV6-5 with TRBJ2-1; 11 nucleotides agree with TRBD1. CDR3 region: CASSLEDRGRRDEQFF. The CDR3 DNA reads TGTGCCAGCAGTTTAGAGGACAGGGGGCGCAGAGATGAGCAGTTCTTC.